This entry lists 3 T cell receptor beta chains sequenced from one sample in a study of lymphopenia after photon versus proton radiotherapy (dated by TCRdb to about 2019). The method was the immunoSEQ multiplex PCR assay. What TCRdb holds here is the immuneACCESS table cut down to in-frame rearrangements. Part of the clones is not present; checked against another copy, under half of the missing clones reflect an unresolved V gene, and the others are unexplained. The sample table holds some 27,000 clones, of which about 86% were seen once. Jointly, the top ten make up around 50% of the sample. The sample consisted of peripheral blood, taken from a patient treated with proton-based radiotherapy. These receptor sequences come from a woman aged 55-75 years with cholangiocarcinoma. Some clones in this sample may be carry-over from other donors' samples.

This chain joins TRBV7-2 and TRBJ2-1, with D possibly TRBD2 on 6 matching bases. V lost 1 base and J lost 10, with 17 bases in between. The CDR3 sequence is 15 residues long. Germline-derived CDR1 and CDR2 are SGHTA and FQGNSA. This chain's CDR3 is CASSLGTSSAREQFF. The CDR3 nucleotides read TGTGCCAGCAGCTTAGGCACTAGCTCGGCCCGGGAGCAGTTCTTC.

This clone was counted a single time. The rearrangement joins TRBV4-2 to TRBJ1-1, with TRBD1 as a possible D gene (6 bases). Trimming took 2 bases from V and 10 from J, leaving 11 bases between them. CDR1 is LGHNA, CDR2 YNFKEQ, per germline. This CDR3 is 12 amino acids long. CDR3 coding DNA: TGTGCCAGCAGCCAAAGAGGGGGTACAGCTTTCTTT. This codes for CASSQRGGTAFF.

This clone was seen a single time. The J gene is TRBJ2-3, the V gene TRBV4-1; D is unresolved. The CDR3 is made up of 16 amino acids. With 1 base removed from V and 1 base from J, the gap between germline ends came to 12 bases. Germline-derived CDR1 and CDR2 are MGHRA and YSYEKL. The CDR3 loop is CASSQVVASGTDTQYF. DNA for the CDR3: TGCGCCAGCAGCCAAGTGGTGGCCTCGGGCACAGATACGCAGTATTTT.